A single sample gave rise to the 5 T cell receptor beta chains below, sequenced in a study of CD8+ T cells in alopecia areata. Documented treatment: oral pan-JAK inhibitor, 5-10 mg twice daily. The authors extracted RNA and reverse transcribed it into cDNA as the sequencing template. Clones were sequenced by immunoSEQ multiplex PCR, and TCRdb holds only the in-frame ones, with some missing. The sample comprises about 160,000 clones, about three fifths of which are singletons, and around 0.91% rests with the top ten. The starting material was CD4+ T cells sorted from blood, obtained at week 4, from a patient treated with tofacitinib. These receptors all come from a human donor with alopecia areata.

V gene TRBV30 combines with J gene TRBJ1-2, with TRBD1 as a possible D gene (6 bases). Trimming shortened V by 2 bases and J by 8 bases, and 12 bases separated the two germline ends. Germline V gives CDR1 GTSNPN, CDR2 SVGIG (reference sequence). The CDR3 loop spans 12 amino acids. The CDR3 sequence is CAWSPGGWGYTF. Written as DNA, the CDR3 is TGTGCCTGGAGTCCCGGGGGCTGGGGCTACACCTTC.

This clone showed up just a few times. V gene TRBV30 combines with J gene TRBJ2-7; D is uncertain. The germline gives CDR1 GTSNPN, CDR2 SVGIG (reference sequence). V was pared by 8 bases and J by 2 bases, with 13 bases between. This CDR3 is built from 12 residues. The CDR3 spells CAAAQEPYEQYF. The CDR3 DNA follows: TGTGCCGCCGCTCAGGAACCCTACGAGCAGTACTTC.

This clone was seen a handful of times. The CDR3 protein is CASSSARGGYTF. The DNA for the CDR3 is TGTGCCAGCAGTTCAGCGCGGGGTGGCTACACCTTC. V gene TRBV27 combines with J gene TRBJ1-2; no definite D call. The CDR3 sequence is 12 residues long. The V gene lost 4 bases and the J gene lost 7 bases, with 10 bases spanning the gap. The germline gives CDR1 MNHEY, CDR2 SMNVEV (reference sequence).

This chain links TRBV6-5 with TRBJ1-6; no reliable D call. V dropped 6 bases and J dropped 5 bases, with 11 bases sitting between them. This CDR3 has 14 residues. Germline CDR1 reads MNHEY; CDR2 reads SVGAGI. The DNA of the CDR3 is TGTGCCAGCAGATATGGACGGAATAATTCACCCCTCCACTTT. It codes for CASRYGRNNSPLHF.

This clone was found a few times. CDR3 region: CASSPNVGGDYTF. CDR3 in DNA: TGTGCCAGCAGTCCGAACGTCGGGGGGGACTACACCTTC. J is TRBJ1-2 and V is TRBV2; maybe TRBD1 (5 bases). Trimming shortened V by 5 bases and J by 10 bases, and 17 bases separated the two germline ends. This CDR3 is built from 13 residues. CDR1 SNHLY and CDR2 FYNNEI come from the germline V gene.